This T cell receptor beta chain was found in a study of blood T cell repertoires in COVID-19 (dated by TCRdb to between 2020 and 2021). In terms of the full investigation: Samples covering the acute and convalescent phases of COVID-19 were provided by collaborators in the United States, Italy and Spain. Deeply sampled blood TCRbeta repertoires from subjects exposed to, actively infected with, or recovered from COVID-19 were included in the dataset. The material from the prospective study consisted of cDNA or gDNA derived from T cells, B-cell-depleted T cells, or PBMCs. HLA class I and class II types, where available, came from metadata supplied by the sample provider rather than from assay-based typing. The repertoires were released in a freely available public database intended as a resource for research on the immune response to SARS-CoV-2. Samples came from the ongoing ImmuneRACE study (first 160 participants) plus 1,254 subjects from 6 global collaborators. A de-identified subject ID, COVID-19 status, age in years and sex were almost always included in the sample metadata. Broad study findings and their caveats: The amount of clinical and demographic metadata varied by source and participant and was provided uncurated.

Another Seattle source contributed samples from volunteer blood donors who had recovered from COVID-19. Collaborating institutions collected whole blood in K2EDTA tubes following their own protocols. For TCRbeta analysis, collaborators shipped samples as frozen whole blood, isolated PBMCs, or DNA extracted from either of those sample types. TCRbeta CDR3 regions were amplified from genomic DNA using the immunoSEQ Assay, a bias-controlled multiplex PCR. The authors processed their data as follows. The number of nucleated cells in each sample was estimated by amplification of reference gene primers within the assay. To quantify the absolute abundance of each unique TCRbeta CDR3 rearrangement, sequence reads were collapsed and filtered. For each sample, productive Simpson clonality was calculated as the square root of Simpson's diversity index across productive rearrangements. The clones in this table, taken by TCRdb from immuneACCESS, are in-frame only. Not every clone is retained; where verified, under half of the shortfall comes from an unresolved V gene, and the cause of the rest is unknown. The V and J calls and clone size come from that table; D and trimming were worked out from the DNA. The sample table lists around 220,000 clones, roughly 90% of them with a count of one. Clones ranked in the top ten supply approximately 2% of the sample.

The CDR3 runs 16 amino acids, cysteine and phenylalanine included. The sequence is cut down to CDR3 DNA, 48 bases in frame from base 1. Here V drops 3 bases and J drops 5 bases, and the junction holds 7 bases not matched to any gene. The germline V gene yields SGHTA for CDR1 and FQGNSA for CDR2. Details on this clone: Its antigen is currently not known. Base qualities are not provided; no much larger clone lies one nucleotide away.

This TCR was sampled from a woman aged 40 to 50 who had recovered from COVID-19. This chain is built from TRBV7-2 and TRBJ2-5, with 12 middle bases fitting TRBD2. Sequenced material: peripheral blood. CDR3 region: CASSLTSGGPGETQYF. DNA sequence: TGTGCCAGCAGCTTGACTAGCGGGGGACCCGGTGAGACCCAGTACTTC.